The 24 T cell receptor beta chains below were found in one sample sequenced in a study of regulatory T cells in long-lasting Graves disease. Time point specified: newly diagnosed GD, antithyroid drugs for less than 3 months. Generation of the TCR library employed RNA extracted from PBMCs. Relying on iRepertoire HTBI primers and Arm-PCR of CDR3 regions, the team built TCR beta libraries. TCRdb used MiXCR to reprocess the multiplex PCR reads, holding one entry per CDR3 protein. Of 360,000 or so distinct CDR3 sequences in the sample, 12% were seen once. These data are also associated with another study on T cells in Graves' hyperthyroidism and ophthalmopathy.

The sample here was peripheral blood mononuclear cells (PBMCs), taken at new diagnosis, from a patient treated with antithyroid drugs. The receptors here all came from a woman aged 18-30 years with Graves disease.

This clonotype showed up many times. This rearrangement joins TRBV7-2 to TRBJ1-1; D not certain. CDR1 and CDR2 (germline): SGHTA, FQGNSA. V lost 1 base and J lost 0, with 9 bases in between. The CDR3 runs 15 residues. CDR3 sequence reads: CASSLEFRMNTEAFF. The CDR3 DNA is TGTGCCAGCAGCTTAGAGTTCAGGATGAACACTGAAGCTTTCTTT.

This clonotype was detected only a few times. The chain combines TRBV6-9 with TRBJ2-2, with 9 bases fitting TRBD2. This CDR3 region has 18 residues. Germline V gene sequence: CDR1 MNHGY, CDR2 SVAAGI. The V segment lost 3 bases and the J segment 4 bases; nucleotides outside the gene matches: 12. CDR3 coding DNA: TGTGCCAGCAGTTACCGTGGGTCTGCGGGAGGGTCCACCGGGGAGCTGTTTTTT. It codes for CASSYRGSAGGSTGELFF.

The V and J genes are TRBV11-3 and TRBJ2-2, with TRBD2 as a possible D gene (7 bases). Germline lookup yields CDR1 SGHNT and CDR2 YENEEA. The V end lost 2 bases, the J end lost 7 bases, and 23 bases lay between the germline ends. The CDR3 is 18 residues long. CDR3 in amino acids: CASSLLSPRGGDGGELFF. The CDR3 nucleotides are TGTGCCAGCAGCTTACTCTCCCCTCGAGGGGGGGATGGCGGGGAGCTGTTTTTT.

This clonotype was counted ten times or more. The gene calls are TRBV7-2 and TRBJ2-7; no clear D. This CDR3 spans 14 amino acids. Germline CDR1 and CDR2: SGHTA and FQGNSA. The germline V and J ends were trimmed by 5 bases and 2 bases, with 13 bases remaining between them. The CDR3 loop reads CASSVGTLTYEQYV. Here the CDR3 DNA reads TGTGCCAGCAGCGTGGGAACCTTAACCTACGAGCAGTACGTC.

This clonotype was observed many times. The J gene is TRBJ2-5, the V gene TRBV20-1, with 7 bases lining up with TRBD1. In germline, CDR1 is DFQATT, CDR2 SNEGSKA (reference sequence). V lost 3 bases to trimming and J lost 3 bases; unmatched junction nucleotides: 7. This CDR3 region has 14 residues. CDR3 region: CSASGHRGKETQYF. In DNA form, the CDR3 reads TGCAGTGCTAGCGGACACAGGGGAAAAGAGACCCAGTACTTC.

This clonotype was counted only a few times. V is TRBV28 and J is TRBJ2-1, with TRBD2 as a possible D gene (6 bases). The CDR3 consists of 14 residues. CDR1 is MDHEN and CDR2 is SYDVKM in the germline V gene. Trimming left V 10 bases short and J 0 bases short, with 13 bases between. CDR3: CATAGTTSYNEQFF. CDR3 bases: TGTGCCACCGCGGGAACTACCTCCTACAATGAGCAGTTCTTC.

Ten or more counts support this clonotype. CDR3: CASTQRDGTEAFF. As DNA, the CDR3 is TGTGCCAGCACCCAGCGGGACGGCACTGAAGCTTTCTTT. V gene TRBV3-1 combines with J gene TRBJ1-1; maybe TRBD1 (5 bases). V was cut by 7 bases and J by 4 bases, with 13 bases left in between. CDR1 is LGHDT and CDR2 is YNNKEL in the germline V gene (reference sequence). There are 13 residues in the CDR3.

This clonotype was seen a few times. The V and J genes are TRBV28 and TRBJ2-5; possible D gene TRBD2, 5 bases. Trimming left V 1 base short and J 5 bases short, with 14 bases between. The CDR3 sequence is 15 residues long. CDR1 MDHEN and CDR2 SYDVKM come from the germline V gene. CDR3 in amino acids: CASSLSVLVRETQYF. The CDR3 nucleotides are TGTGCCAGCAGTTTATCGGTACTAGTGAGGGAGACCCAGTACTTC.

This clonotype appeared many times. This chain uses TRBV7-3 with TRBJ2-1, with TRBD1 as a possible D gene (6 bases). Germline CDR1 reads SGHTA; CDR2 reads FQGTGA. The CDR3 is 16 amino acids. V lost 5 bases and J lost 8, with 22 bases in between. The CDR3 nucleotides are TGTGCCAGCAGCCGCCAGGGGCTGGACAGAGCCGATGAGCAGTTCTTC. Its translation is CASSRQGLDRADEQFF.

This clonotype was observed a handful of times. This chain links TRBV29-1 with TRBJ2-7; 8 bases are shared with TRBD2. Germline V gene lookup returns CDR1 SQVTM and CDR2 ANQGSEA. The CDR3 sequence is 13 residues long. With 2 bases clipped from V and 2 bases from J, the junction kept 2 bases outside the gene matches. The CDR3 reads CSVEHGRAYEQYF. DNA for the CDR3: TGCAGCGTTGAACACGGGAGGGCCTACGAGCAGTACTTC.

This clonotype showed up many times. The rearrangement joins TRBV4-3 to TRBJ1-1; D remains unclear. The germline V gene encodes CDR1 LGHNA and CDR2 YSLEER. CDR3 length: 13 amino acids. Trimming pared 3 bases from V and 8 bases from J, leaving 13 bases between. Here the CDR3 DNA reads TGCGCCAGCAGCCATACTAACCTTGCGGAAGCTTTCTTT. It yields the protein CASSHTNLAEAFF.

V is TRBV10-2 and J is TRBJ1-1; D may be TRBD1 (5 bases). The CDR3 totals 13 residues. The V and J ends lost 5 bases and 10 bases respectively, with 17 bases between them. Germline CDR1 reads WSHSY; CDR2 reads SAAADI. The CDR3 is CASSIGARMGAFF. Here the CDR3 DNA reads TGCGCCAGCAGTATCGGGGCCCGCATGGGAGCTTTCTTT.

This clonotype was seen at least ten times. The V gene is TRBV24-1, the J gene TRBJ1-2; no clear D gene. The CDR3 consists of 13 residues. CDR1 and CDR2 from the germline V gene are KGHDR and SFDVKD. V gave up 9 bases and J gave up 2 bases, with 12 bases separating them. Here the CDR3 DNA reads TGTGCCACCTTCAACGACGGGAACTATGGCTACACCTTC. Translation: CATFNDGNYGYTF.

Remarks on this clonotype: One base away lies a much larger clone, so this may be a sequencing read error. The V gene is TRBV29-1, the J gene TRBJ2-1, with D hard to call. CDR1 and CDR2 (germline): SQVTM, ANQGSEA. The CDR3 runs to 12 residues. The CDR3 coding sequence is TGCAGCGTTGAGCAGTTAGTACGCGAGCAGTCCTTC. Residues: CSVEQLVREQSF.

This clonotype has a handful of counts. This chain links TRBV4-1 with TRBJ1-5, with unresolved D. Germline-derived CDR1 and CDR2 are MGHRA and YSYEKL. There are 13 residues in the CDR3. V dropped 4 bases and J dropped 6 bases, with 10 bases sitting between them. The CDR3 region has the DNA TGCGCCAGCAGCCCCGGAGCGGGTCAGCCCCAGCATTTT. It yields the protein CASSPGAGQPQHF.

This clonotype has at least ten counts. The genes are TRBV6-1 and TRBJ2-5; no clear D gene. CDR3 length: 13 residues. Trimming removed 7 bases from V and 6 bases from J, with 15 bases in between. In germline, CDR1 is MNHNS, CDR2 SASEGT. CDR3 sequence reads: CASTLDLLKTQYF. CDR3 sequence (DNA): TGTGCCAGCACCCTCGACCTGCTAAAGACCCAGTACTTC.

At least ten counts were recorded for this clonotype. Written as DNA, the CDR3 is TGCAGTGCCAAACCTCCAAGGGGGTTGCGCACTGAAGCTTTCTTT. The encoded protein is CSAKPPRGLRTEAFF. The chain joins TRBV20-1 to TRBJ1-1; a possible D gene is TRBD1 (6 bases). Trimming stripped 6 bases from V and 4 bases from J, with 21 bases between. CDR1 and CDR2 from the germline V gene are DFQATT and SNEGSKA (reference sequence). CDR3 size: 15 residues.

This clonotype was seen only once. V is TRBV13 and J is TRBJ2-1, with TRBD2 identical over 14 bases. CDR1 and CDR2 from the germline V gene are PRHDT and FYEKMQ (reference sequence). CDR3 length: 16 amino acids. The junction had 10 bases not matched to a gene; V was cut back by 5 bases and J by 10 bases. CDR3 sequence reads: CASSPTGTSGRDEQFF. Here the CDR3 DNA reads TGTGCCAGCAGCCCTACGGGGACTAGCGGGAGAGACGAGCAGTTCTTC.

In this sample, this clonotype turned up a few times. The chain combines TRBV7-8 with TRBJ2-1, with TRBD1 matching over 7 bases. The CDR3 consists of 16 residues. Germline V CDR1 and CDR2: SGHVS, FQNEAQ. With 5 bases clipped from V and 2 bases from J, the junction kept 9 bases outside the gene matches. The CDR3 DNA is TGTGCCAGCAGCCCTCAACAGGGGTCCCCCTACAATGAGCAGTTCTTC. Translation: CASSPQQGSPYNEQFF.

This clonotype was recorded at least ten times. The CDR3 region has the DNA TGCAGCGTCGAATCGACGGATTCCTACGAGCAGTACTTC. Translated, it gives CSVESTDSYEQYF. V is TRBV29-1 and J is TRBJ2-7; unclear D gene. V was clipped by 6 bases and J by 1 base, with 13 bases between them. From germline, CDR1 is SQVTM and CDR2 ANQGSEA. The CDR3 is 13 amino acids.

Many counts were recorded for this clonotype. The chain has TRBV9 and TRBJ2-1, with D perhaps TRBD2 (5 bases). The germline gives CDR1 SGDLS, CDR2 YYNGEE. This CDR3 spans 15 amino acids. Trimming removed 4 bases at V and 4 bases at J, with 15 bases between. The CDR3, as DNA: TGTGCCAGCAGCTTCGGGGTGAGGGTGTACAATGAGCAGTTCTTC. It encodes CASSFGVRVYNEQFF.

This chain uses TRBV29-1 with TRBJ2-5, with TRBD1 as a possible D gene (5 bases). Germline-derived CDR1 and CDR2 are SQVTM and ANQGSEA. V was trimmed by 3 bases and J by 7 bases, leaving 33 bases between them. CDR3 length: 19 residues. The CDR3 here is CSVDGAPLTQAPAVGTQYF. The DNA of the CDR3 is TGCAGCGTTGATGGGGCCCCGTTAACACAGGCCCCGGCCGTAGGGACCCAGTACTTC.

The CDR3: CASSKEGLISYEQYV. For the CDR3, the DNA is TGTGCCAGCAGCAAAGAGGGGCTGATCTCCTACGAGCAGTACGTC. The chain joins TRBV9 to TRBJ2-7; D might be TRBD1 or TRBD2, each matching 5 bases. Germline assignment: CDR1 SGDLS and CDR2 YYNGEE. V shed 4 bases and J shed 0 bases, with 14 bases lying between them. CDR3 length equals 15 residues.

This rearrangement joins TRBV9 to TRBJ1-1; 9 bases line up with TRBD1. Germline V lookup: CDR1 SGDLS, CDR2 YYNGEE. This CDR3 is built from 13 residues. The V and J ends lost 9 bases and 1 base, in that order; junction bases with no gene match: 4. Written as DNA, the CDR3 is TGTGCCACTGGACAGGGGCCGAACACTGAAGCTTTCTTT. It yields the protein CATGQGPNTEAFF.